This T cell receptor beta chain was captured by sequencing in a study of blood T cell repertoires in COVID-19. Concerning this clone: Sequence at one end of the junction differs from germline and may be a read error.

The age range of participants was about 18 to 95 years, with residence in about 25 US areas. Germline lookup yields CDR1 SSHAT and CDR2 FNYEAQ (reference sequence). The length of the CDR3 is 16 residues. Assay used: immunoSEQ multiplex PCR; TCRdb lists only in-frame clones, some missing. Here the sample spans approximately 440,000 clones, about 85% being singletons. The chain carries TRBV7-7 and TRBJ2-5; 10 bases agree with TRBD2. Sequences were obtained from PBMCs or T cells enriched from blood (not recorded which). This TCR came from a woman aged 18-29 years who had recovered from COVID-19. For the CDR3, the DNA is TGTGCTAGCAGCTTAGAATTGTCTAGCGGGGGAGAGACCCAGTACTTC. Translation: CASSLELSSGGETQYF.